The clone carrying this T cell receptor beta chain was recorded a few times. This sample is part of a study of early T cells in non-severe SARS-CoV-2 infection. Germline loops: CDR1 MDHEN, CDR2 SYDVKM. V gave up 4 bases and J gave up 5 bases, with 5 bases separating them. The CDR3 spans 11 residues. TCRdb reanalysed the 5' RACE reads using MiXCR and keeps one entry per CDR3 protein. The table records more than 90,000 distinct CDR3 sequences, more than 9.5% of them present only once. The material sequenced was whole blood. The TCR was taken from an adult who was a healthcare worker with PCR-confirmed SARS-CoV-2 infection or an uninfected control (not recorded which). The rearrangement joins TRBV28 to TRBJ1-2; no clear D. The CDR3 protein is CASSYLYGYTF. As DNA, the CDR3 is TGTGCCAGCAGTTATCTGTATGGCTACACCTTC.